This entry lists 26 T cell receptor beta chains sequenced from one sample in a study of cytomegalovirus exposure and HLA in healthy donors (TCRdb year 2017). The library was made by the immunoSEQ multiplex PCR assay. The multiplex PCR relied on a mix of 60 forward primers for TCR Vbeta segments and 13 reverse primers for TCR Jbeta segments. TCRdb stores this immuneACCESS table with in-frame sequences only. Part of the clones is absent; in the studies checked, under half of the shortfall reflects unresolved V genes, and no reason is known for the rest. Within this sample are about 130,000 clones, with around 78% of them counted one time only. The top ten clonotypes cover roughly 3.5% of the sample. The sample was PBMCs. These receptors all stem from a man aged 40-49 years in good health and CMV-seronegative.

As for this clone: Other nucleotide sequences in the sample specify the same CDR3. J is TRBJ2-3 and V is TRBV7-3; D is uncertain. In germline, CDR1 is SGHTA, CDR2 FQGTGA. This CDR3 has 16 residues. Trimming removed 5 bases at V and 4 bases at J, with 19 bases between. CDR3 sequence: CASSLRQTKDSDTQYF. As DNA, the CDR3 is TGTGCCAGCAGCCTACGTCAGACCAAAGACTCAGATACGCAGTATTTT. Based on the CDR3 plus reference TRBV7-3 and TRBJ2-3, the full variable domain is GAGVSQTPSNKVTEKGKYVELRCDPISGHTALYWYRQSLGQGPEFLIYFQGTGAADDSGLPNDRFFAVRPEGSVSTLKIQRTERGDSAVYLCASSLRQTKDSDTQYFGPGTRLTVL.

This chain connects TRBV5-1 to TRBJ2-7; D may be TRBD2 (6 bases). The V end lost 0 bases, the J end lost 2 bases, and 12 bases lay between the germline ends. In germline, CDR1 is SGHRS, CDR2 YFSETQ. The CDR3 runs to 15 residues. CDR3 DNA: TGCGCCAGCAGCTTGGAAGTAGCGGCCACCTACGAGCAGTACTTC. Translating gives CASSLEVAATYEQYF. Variable domain in full (rest from reference TRBV5-1 and TRBJ2-7): KAGVTQTPRYLIKTRGQQVTLSCSPISGHRSVSWYQQTPGQGLQFLFEYFSETQRNKGNFPGRFSGRQFSNSRSEMNVSTLELGDSALYLCASSLEVAATYEQYFGPGTRLTVT.

The rearrangement joins TRBV27 to TRBJ1-1, with 7 bases identical to TRBD1. With V trimmed by 2 bases and J by 11 bases, 14 bases remained unmatched. Germline loops: CDR1 MNHEY, CDR2 SMNVEV (reference sequence). The CDR3 contains 15 residues. The CDR3 DNA is TGTGCCAGCAGTTTAAGTGGGGGGTCAGGGGGGATTGCTTTCTTT. Its translation is CASSLSGGSGGIAFF.

The V gene is TRBV25-1, the J gene TRBJ1-3; the match to TRBD1 covers 9 bases. CDR1 and CDR2 from the germline V gene are MGHDK and SYGVNS. The CDR3 totals 14 residues. The V segment lost 6 bases and the J segment 4 bases; nucleotides outside the gene matches: 4. DNA for the CDR3: TGTGCCAGCAGCGGACAGGGGCTAGGAAACACCATATATTTT. Protein sequence: CASSGQGLGNTIYF.

The CDR3 DNA is TGTGCCAGCAGTTCGAGGCCTACTGGGGGCTCCAACAATCAGCCCCAGCATTTT. It encodes CASSSRPTGGSNNQPQHF. The chain employs TRBV7-2 and TRBJ1-5; tentative D call: TRBD1 (6 bases). CDR3 length equals 18 residues. Germline CDR1 is SGHTA and CDR2 is FQGNSA. Trimming removed 6 bases from V and 3 bases from J, with 24 bases in between.

The rearrangement uses TRBV2 and TRBJ1-4, with D unresolved. This CDR3 contains 14 residues. Per the germline V gene, CDR1 is SNHLY and CDR2 is FYNNEI. Trimming pared 1 base from V and 6 bases from J, leaving 9 bases between. The CDR3 protein is CASSEVISDEKLFF. For the CDR3, the DNA is TGTGCCAGCAGTGAAGTAATTAGTGATGAAAAACTGTTTTTT.

The chain employs TRBV7-9 and TRBJ2-2; 9 bases align to TRBD1. V lost 5 bases and J lost 4; bases outside the gene matches: 8. Germline V gene lookup returns CDR1 SEHNR and CDR2 FQNEAQ (reference sequence). This CDR3 spans 16 amino acids. In nucleotides, the CDR3 is TGTGCCAGCAGCCCCCCGGACAGGGGCTCCACCGGGGAGCTGTTTTTT. Translation: CASSPPDRGSTGELFF. Supplemented by reference TRBV7-9 and TRBJ2-2, the full variable domain reads DTGVSQNPRHKITKRGQNVTFRCDPISEHNRLYWYRQTLGQGPEFLTYFQNEAQLEKSRLLSDRFSAERPKGSFSTLEIQRTEQGDSAMYLCASSPPDRGSTGELFFGEGSRLTVL.

In regard to this clone: The sample holds other DNA sequences that translate to the same CDR3. The V and J genes are TRBV5-1 and TRBJ2-3, with 10 positions matching TRBD1. The V and J ends lost 4 bases and 1 base, in that order; junction bases with no gene match: 3. CDR1 is SGHRS and CDR2 is YFSETQ in the germline V gene. The CDR3 covers 15 residues. CDR3 residues: CASSPGQGGTDTQYF. Here the CDR3 DNA reads TGCGCCAGCAGCCCCGGACAGGGGGGCACAGATACGCAGTATTTT.

V gene TRBV28 combines with J gene TRBJ1-1, with TRBD1 matching over 8 bases. The CDR3 loop spans 13 amino acids. The germline V gene has CDR1 MDHEN and CDR2 SYDVKM. V was clipped by 5 bases and J by 11 bases; unmatched bases: 10. The CDR3 here is CASSPPGQVEAFF. CDR3 DNA sequence: TGTGCCAGCAGTCCTCCGGGACAGGTGGAGGCTTTCTTT. The full variable domain, in which reference TRBV28 and TRBJ1-1 provide the parts outside the CDR3, is DVKVTQSSRYLVKRTGEKVFLECVQDMDHENMFWYRQDPGLGLRLIYFSYDVKMKEKGDIPEGYSVSREKKERFSLILESASTNQTSMYLCASSPPGQVEAFFGQGTRLTVV.

The chain joins TRBV27 to TRBJ1-4, with 7 bases fitting TRBD1. This CDR3 contains 14 residues. Losses at the gene ends were 3 bases for V and 4 bases for J; bases not matched to a gene: 2. CDR1 and CDR2 (germline): MNHEY, SMNVEV (reference sequence). CDR3 amino acids: CASSLTGFNEKLFF. CDR3 sequence (DNA): TGTGCCAGCAGTTTGACAGGGTTTAATGAAAAACTGTTTTTT.

About this clone: This sample also contains other DNA sequences that code for the same CDR3. V is TRBV2 and J is TRBJ2-7; 9 positions match TRBD1. This CDR3 has 15 amino acids. CDR1 and CDR2 from the germline V gene are SNHLY and FYNNEI. V shed 5 bases and J 2 bases; nucleotides not matched to a gene: 7. CDR3 sequence: CASSQDRGNTYEQYF. CDR3 nucleotides: TGTGCCAGCAGTCAGGACAGGGGAAACACCTACGAGCAGTACTTC.

The chain employs TRBV9 and TRBJ2-3; 7 positions agree with TRBD2. Per germline, CDR1 SGDLS and CDR2 YYNGEE. Losses at the gene ends were 5 bases for V and 3 bases for J; bases not matched to a gene: 6. This CDR3 comprises 14 residues. As DNA, the CDR3 is TGTGCCAGCAGGAGGGACGGGGGGACAGATACGCAGTATTTT. This codes for CASRRDGGTDTQYF.

The chain employs TRBV6-1 and TRBJ2-3; 10 bases are shared with TRBD2. The CDR3 loop spans 14 amino acids. Germline trimming cut 10 bases from V and 6 bases from J; bases unmatched to any gene: 10. The germline gives CDR1 MNHNS, CDR2 SASEGT. CDR3 protein: CATNWLAGEDTQYF. CDR3 bases: TGTGCCACGAATTGGCTAGCGGGGGAGGATACGCAGTATTTT.

The rearrangement joins TRBV2 to TRBJ1-6; perhaps TRBD1 as D (6 bases). This CDR3 has 18 amino acids. CDR1 and CDR2 from the germline V gene are SNHLY and FYNNEI. Trimming took 3 bases from V and 5 from J, leaving 20 bases between them. CDR3 in DNA: TGTGCCAGCAGTGATCGGTGGGCCACAGGGTTGAATAATTCACCCCTCCACTTT. Translated: CASSDRWATGLNNSPLHF.

In the case of this clone: One end of the junction varies from germline; a read error may be responsible. The rearrangement uses TRBV7-9 and TRBJ1-4, with D uncertain. Looked up from germline, CDR1 is SEHNR and CDR2 is FQNEAQ (reference sequence). This CDR3 spans 12 amino acids. DNA of the CDR3: TGTTCCAGCAGCCCAACTAACGAAAAACTGTTTTTT. It specifies CSSSPTNEKLFF.

The V gene is TRBV4-3, the J gene TRBJ1-6; the match to TRBD1 covers 10 bases. Germline V gives CDR1 LGHNA, CDR2 YSLEER. The CDR3 extends over 15 amino acids. With 1 base clipped from V and 8 bases from J, the junction kept 2 bases outside the gene matches. CDR3 bases: TGCGCCAGCAGCCAAGGACAGGGGGCCGATTCACCCCTCCACTTT. The encoded protein is CASSQGQGADSPLHF.

This sequence joins TRBV5-4 and TRBJ2-7, with TRBD2 identical over 8 bases. Germline CDR1 SGHNT, CDR2 YYREEE (reference sequence). Trimming cost V 0 bases and J 0 bases; bases outside gene matches: 8. This CDR3 contains 17 residues. For the CDR3, the DNA is TGTGCCAGCAGCTTGGGCGGGGGGCACACGAGCTCCTACGAGCAGTACTTC. Its translation is CASSLGGGHTSSYEQYF. Looking up the rest from reference TRBV5-4 and TRBJ2-7 gives the full variable domain: ETGVTQSPTHLIKTRGQQVTLRCSSQSGHNTVSWYQQALGQGPQFIFQYYREEENGRGNFPPRFSGLQFPNYSSELNVNALELDDSALYLCASSLGGGHTSSYEQYFGPGTRLTVT.

This chain joins TRBV5-1 and TRBJ2-7; a weak D match, TRBD1 (5 bases). V was trimmed by 0 bases and J by 3 bases, leaving 7 bases between them. The germline CDR1 and CDR2 sequences are SGHRS and YFSETQ. The CDR3 length is 13 residues. The CDR3 sequence: CASSLEGFYEQYF. CDR3 DNA: TGCGCCAGCAGCTTGGAGGGGTTCTACGAGCAGTACTTC.

The chain couples TRBV7-2 to TRBJ1-2; D is uncertain. Germline CDR1 is SGHTA and CDR2 is FQGNSA. V lost 5 bases to trimming and J lost 2 bases, with 15 bases between them. This CDR3 spans 15 amino acids. In DNA, the CDR3 is TGTGCCAGCAGCCCTAGGATGACCCACAACTATGGCTACACCTTC. Encoded protein: CASSPRMTHNYGYTF.

The chain uses TRBV9 and TRBJ2-2; D gene uncertain. Germline CDR1 SGDLS, CDR2 YYNGEE. V lost 1 base and J 6 bases, leaving 4 bases between the germline ends. CDR3 length: 12 residues. Here the CDR3 reads CASSVYAGELFF. The CDR3 DNA reads as TGTGCCAGCAGCGTATATGCCGGGGAGCTGTTTTTT. The full variable domain, rest sourced from reference TRBV9 and TRBJ2-2, is DSGVTQTPKHLITATGQRVTLRCSPRSGDLSVYWYQQSLDQGLQFLIQYYNGEERAKGNILERFSAQQFPDLHSELNLSSLELGDSALYFCASSVYAGELFFGEGSRLTVL.

The chain has TRBV7-8 and TRBJ2-7; D is ambiguous. The ends were cut back, 5 bases at V and 3 bases at J, with 11 bases in the middle. The CDR3 is made up of 13 amino acids. Germline CDR1 is SGHVS and CDR2 is FQNEAQ. CDR3 in DNA: TGTGCCAGCAGCCACGGCGGCGACTACGAGCAGTACTTC. This translates into CASSHGGDYEQYF. Full variable domain (rest looked up from reference TRBV7-8 and TRBJ2-7): GAGVSQSPRYKVAKRGQDVALRCDPISGHVSLFWYQQALGQGPEFLTYFQNEAQLDKSGLPSDRFFAERPEGSVSTLKIQRTQQEDSAVYLCASSHGGDYEQYFGPGTRLTVT.

This chain uses TRBV27 with TRBJ2-7, with D unclear. The V gene lost 5 bases and the J gene lost 2 bases, with 10 bases spanning the gap. Germline CDR1 and CDR2: MNHEY and SMNVEV (reference sequence). The CDR3 runs to 13 residues. CDR3 residues: CASSLQITYEQYF. CDR3 in DNA: TGTGCCAGCAGTCTACAGATTACCTACGAGCAGTACTTC.

This clone was observed a few times. This chain uses TRBV16 with TRBJ2-5, with a possible D match to TRBD1 (5 bases). The CDR3 sequence is 13 residues long. Between the trimmed V and J ends, which lost 4 bases and 1 base, there was a span of 7 bases. Germline V gives CDR1 KGHSY, CDR2 FQNENV. As DNA, the CDR3 is TGTGCCAGCAGCCTACAGGTCCAAGAGACCCAGTACTTC. This encodes CASSLQVQETQYF. The entire variable domain, with the rest obtained from reference TRBV16 and TRBJ2-5, is as follows: GEEVAQTPKHLVRGEGQKAKLYCAPIKGHSYVFWYQQVLKNEFKFLISFQNENVFDETGMPKERFSAKCLPNSPCSLEIQATKLEDSAVYFCASSLQVQETQYFGPGTRLLVL.

The chain couples TRBV4-3 to TRBJ1-2; possible D gene TRBD1, 6 bases. Trimming removed 0 bases from V and 5 bases from J, with 13 bases in between. CDR1 and CDR2 from the germline V gene are LGHNA and YSLEER. The CDR3 extends over 15 amino acids. CDR3 DNA sequence: TGCGCCAGCAGCCAAGATTATACACAGGGATATGGCTACACCTTC. Amino acid sequence: CASSQDYTQGYGYTF.

The genes are TRBV29-1 and TRBJ1-2, with no clear D. V lost 6 bases, J lost 4 bases, and 9 bases lay in between. This CDR3 contains 11 residues. Germline CDR1 reads SQVTM; CDR2 reads ANQGSEA. The CDR3 DNA reads TGCAGCGTCCCCCAGGCCTATGGCTACACCTTC. Its translation: CSVPQAYGYTF.

The chain has TRBV10-3 and TRBJ2-5, with 7 bases aligning to TRBD1. Per the germline V gene, CDR1 is ENHRY and CDR2 is SYGVKD. V lost 5 bases and J lost 5; bases outside the gene matches: 11. There are 15 residues in the CDR3. The CDR3: CAISKQQGPHETQYF. CDR3 bases: TGTGCCATCAGTAAACAACAGGGGCCCCACGAGACCCAGTACTTC.